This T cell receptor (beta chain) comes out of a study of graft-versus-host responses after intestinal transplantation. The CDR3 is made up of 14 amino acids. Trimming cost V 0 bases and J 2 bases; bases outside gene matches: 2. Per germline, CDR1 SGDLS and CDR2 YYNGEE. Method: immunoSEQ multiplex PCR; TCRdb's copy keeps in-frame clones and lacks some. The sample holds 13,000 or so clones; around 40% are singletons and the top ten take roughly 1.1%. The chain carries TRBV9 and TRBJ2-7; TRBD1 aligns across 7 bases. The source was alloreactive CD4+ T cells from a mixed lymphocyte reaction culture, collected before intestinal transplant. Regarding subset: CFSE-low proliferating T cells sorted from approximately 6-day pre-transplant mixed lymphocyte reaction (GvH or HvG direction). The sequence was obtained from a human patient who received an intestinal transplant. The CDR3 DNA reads TGTGCCAGCAGCGTAGGGCAGGGGGCCTACGAGCAGTACTTC. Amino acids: CASSVGQGAYEQYF.